This T cell receptor (beta chain) comes out of a study of shared clonotypes between healthy human individuals. The assay was immunoSEQ multiplex PCR, and TCRdb's table has in-frame clones only and misses some. The sample yields hundreds of thousands of clones, 75% to 85% seen once. This CDR3 spans 14 amino acids. Germline CDR1 and CDR2: MNHEY and SMNVEV (reference sequence). Trimming took off 0 bases at V and 3 bases at J, with 9 bases between the two ends. This clone was counted between two and nine times. This receptor was identified in a woman aged 40 to 50 in good health. Some clones in this sample may be carry-over from other donors' samples. The rearrangement uses TRBV27 and TRBJ2-7; D ambiguous. Sequencing was carried out using PBMCs. CDR3 loop: CASSLSWRYYEQYF. The CDR3 DNA reads TGTGCCAGCAGTTTATCCTGGAGATACTACGAGCAGTACTTC.